These 25 T cell receptor beta chains were all obtained from the same sample, sequenced in a study of shared clonotypes between healthy human individuals. Here immunoSEQ multiplex PCR was the method, and the copy in TCRdb shows in-frame clones only, minus some. The data contain around 95,000 clones, approximately 61% of them singletons. Sequencing was carried out using memory CD8+ T cells sorted from blood. As to subset: CD45RO+ cells pooled with CCR7-negative TemRA cells. The receptor set was obtained from a man aged 30 to 45 in good health.

J is TRBJ2-5 and V is TRBV28; 15 nucleotides line up with TRBD2. Germline CDR1 reads MDHEN; CDR2 reads SYDVKM. This CDR3 is built from 17 residues. Unmatched junction bases numbered 10, after V lost 6 bases and J lost 5 bases. CDR3 bases: TGTGCCAGCAGGGCCGGACTAGCGGGAGGGCTCGGGGAGACCCAGTACTTC. Protein product: CASRAGLAGGLGETQYF.

The chain is built from TRBV4-3 and TRBJ2-1; 11 bases are shared with TRBD2. CDR1 and CDR2 (germline): LGHNA, YSLEER. V gave up 1 base and J gave up 0 bases; unmatched junction bases: 5. The CDR3 runs 18 residues. CDR3 in amino acids: CASSQAGTSGYSYNEQFF. CDR3 in DNA: TGCGCCAGCAGCCAAGCGGGGACTAGCGGATACTCCTACAATGAGCAGTTCTTC.

As to this clone: One base separates it from a far larger clone, so it is likely a read error. The chain employs TRBV30 and TRBJ2-7; 12 bases agree with TRBD1. Unmatched junction bases numbered 23, after V lost 8 bases and J lost 6 bases. The CDR3 is 18 residues long. Germline V gene sequence: CDR1 GTSNPN, CDR2 SVGIG (reference sequence). CDR3 DNA: TGTGCCGGGCGGGGACAGGGGGCATTGGGGGGTTCTCTTTGCGAGCAGTACTTC. It is translated as CAGRGQGALGGSLCEQYF.

J is TRBJ2-2 and V is TRBV6-1, with D perhaps TRBD2 (5 bases). Germline V gene lookup returns CDR1 MNHNS and CDR2 SASEGT. CDR3 length equals 14 residues. Trimming left V 1 base short and J 5 bases short, with 8 bases between. CDR3: CASSEGRDTGELFF. The CDR3 DNA reads as TGTGCCAGCAGTGAAGGTCGGGATACCGGGGAGCTGTTTTTT.

Comment on this clone: Germline and junction disagree at one end, which may indicate a read error. This chain connects TRBV2 to TRBJ2-7; D gene uncertain. CDR1 SNHLY and CDR2 FYNNEI come from the germline V gene. The CDR3 totals 12 residues. CDR3 nucleotide sequence: TGTGCCAGCAGGGAAGGTCTCTACGAGCAGTACTTC. Protein sequence: CASREGLYEQYF.

The gene calls are TRBV7-9 and TRBJ1-2, with 7 bases aligning to TRBD1. The germline CDR1 and CDR2 sequences are SEHNR and FQNEAQ (reference sequence). The V segment lost 3 bases and the J segment 6 bases; nucleotides outside the gene matches: 4. The CDR3 spans 13 residues. CDR3 nucleotide sequence: TGTGCCAGCAGCTTTAGGGGGCTCAATGGCTACACCTTC. Its translation is CASSFRGLNGYTF.

This clone showed up just a few times. V gene TRBV4-1 combines with J gene TRBJ1-5; unclear D gene. There are 15 residues in the CDR3. Germline CDR1 is MGHRA and CDR2 is YSYEKL. V lost 6 bases to trimming and J lost 2 bases, with 14 bases between them. For the CDR3, the DNA is TGCGCCAGCAGTCAATTGCAGTACGGCAATCAGCCCCAGCATTTT. This encodes CASSQLQYGNQPQHF.

Only a few counts were recorded for this clone. The V and J genes are TRBV10-1 and TRBJ2-1; possibly TRBD2 for D (5 bases). This CDR3 contains 13 residues. Trimming cost V 0 bases and J 8 bases, with 8 bases left between them. CDR1 and CDR2 (germline): WNHNN, SYGVQD (reference sequence). In DNA form, the CDR3 reads TGCGCCAGCAGTGAGTCTATACTAGATGAGCAGTTCTTC. It codes for CASSESILDEQFF.

V usage is TRBV4-1 and J usage is TRBJ2-1; possibly TRBD2 for D (5 bases). The V end was cut by 2 bases, the J end by 10 bases, with 15 bases between. CDR1 and CDR2 (germline): MGHRA, YSYEKL. This CDR3 contains 14 residues. CDR3 protein: CASSQIRTAREQFF. The CDR3 DNA sequence: TGCGCCAGCAGCCAAATTAGGACTGCCAGAGAGCAGTTCTTC.

J is TRBJ2-7 and V is TRBV11-2; tentative D call: TRBD2 (5 bases). Germline lookup yields CDR1 SGHAT and CDR2 FQNNGV. V lost 6 bases, J lost 3 bases, and 12 bases lay in between. The CDR3 has 13 amino acids. CDR3 sequence (DNA): TGTGCCAGCAGGCGCACCGGGAACTACGAGCAGTACTTC. Amino acid sequence: CASRRTGNYEQYF.

The CDR3 bases are TGTGCCAGCAGCTCCCGGTCGAACACCTTTCCTAACTACGAGCAGTACTTC. Translation: CASSSRSNTFPNYEQYF. This chain links TRBV7-2 with TRBJ2-7; D gene unclear. V lost 4 bases, J lost 3 bases, and 22 bases lay in between. Germline V gives CDR1 SGHTA, CDR2 FQGNSA. This CDR3 region has 17 residues.

This clone was seen just once. J is TRBJ2-1 and V is TRBV6-5, with unresolved D. This CDR3 contains 11 residues. Deletions cut 8 bases from V and 6 bases from J, with 8 bases between. The germline CDR1 and CDR2 sequences are MNHEY and SVGAGI. CDR3 sequence: CASVFSNEQFF. The CDR3 region has the DNA TGTGCCAGCGTCTTCAGCAATGAGCAGTTCTTC.

This chain joins TRBV5-1 and TRBJ2-3; D uncertain. The CDR3 runs 14 residues. The germline V gene has CDR1 SGHRS and CDR2 YFSETQ. V dropped 3 bases and J dropped 5 bases, with 13 bases sitting between them. As DNA, the CDR3 is TGCGCCAGCAGCTCCTCAGACTGGGGAGATACGCAGTATTTT. Its translation: CASSSSDWGDTQYF.

Details on this clone: A much larger clonotype is one base distant, so this may be a read error. J is TRBJ2-2 and V is TRBV6-1; TRBD2 matches at 10 bases. CDR1 and CDR2 (germline): MNHNS, SASEGT. The length of the CDR3 is 15 residues. The CDR3 coding sequence is TGTGCCAGCACGGCTAGCGGGAGTAACACCGGGGAGCTGCTTTTT. It is translated as CASTASGSNTGELLF.

This clone occurred once. J is TRBJ2-7 and V is TRBV7-9; D unclear. Germline CDR1 and CDR2: SEHNR and FQNEAQ (reference sequence). Trimming pared 5 bases from V and 4 bases from J, leaving 18 bases between. The CDR3 loop spans 15 amino acids. The CDR3 DNA sequence: TGTGCCAGCAGCCCACAAGACGGATTACTTTACGAGCAGTACTTC. Amino acid sequence: CASSPQDGLLYEQYF.

The genes are TRBV2 and TRBJ1-2; D unresolved. From germline, CDR1 is SNHLY and CDR2 FYNNEI. The CDR3 covers 12 residues. With 3 bases removed from V and 4 bases from J, the gap between germline ends came to 6 bases. DNA of the CDR3: TGTGCCAGCAGTGATGACGGCTATGGCTACACCTTC. This sequence encodes CASSDDGYGYTF.

The chain recombines TRBV6-6 with TRBJ2-1, with D possibly being TRBD2 (6 bases). Per the germline V gene, CDR1 is MNHNY and CDR2 is SVGAGI (reference sequence). Trimming removed 5 bases at V and 8 bases at J, with 19 bases between. CDR3 length: 15 amino acids. CDR3 DNA: TGTGCCAGCAGTCACCGGGACTGGGGTAGGCATGAGCAGTTCTTC. Translation: CASSHRDWGRHEQFF.

CDR3 coding DNA: TGTGCCAGCATCTCGACAGTAGGTAACTACAATGAGCAGTTCTTC. Translated, it gives CASISTVGNYNEQFF. The chain uses TRBV4-2 and TRBJ2-1; a weak D match, TRBD1 (5 bases). Germline V gene sequence: CDR1 LGHNA, CDR2 YNFKEQ. This CDR3 contains 15 residues. Trimming stripped 7 bases from V and 3 bases from J, with 16 bases between.

The chain carries TRBV15 and TRBJ2-1; the match to TRBD2 covers 7 bases. Germline lookup yields CDR1 LNHNV and CDR2 YYDKDF (reference sequence). V shed 5 bases, J shed 5 bases, and the junction held 6 bases outside the gene matches. This CDR3 spans 14 amino acids. The CDR3 sequence: CATSGGRSNNEQFF. CDR3 nucleotides: TGTGCCACCAGCGGCGGGAGAAGTAACAATGAGCAGTTCTTC.

The chain joins TRBV5-1 to TRBJ2-3; the D call may be TRBD1 or TRBD2 (5 bases each). The CDR3 extends over 15 amino acids. CDR1 SGHRS and CDR2 YFSETQ come from the germline V gene. V was cut by 4 bases and J by 2 bases, with 14 bases left in between. DNA for the CDR3: TGCGCCAGCAGCGGGACCCCTGGGTTCACAGATACGCAGTATTTT. This translates into CASSGTPGFTDTQYF.

This clone has a handful of counts. The rearrangement uses TRBV5-1 and TRBJ1-4, with D possibly TRBD1 on 6 matching bases. V was cut by 2 bases and J by 0 bases, with 14 bases left in between. The CDR3 spans 17 residues. Germline loops: CDR1 SGHRS, CDR2 YFSETQ. The CDR3 nucleotides read TGCGCCAGCAGCTTCTCTTTGGACAGCCCAACTAATGAAAAACTGTTTTTT. It is translated as CASSFSLDSPTNEKLFF.

This sequence joins TRBV6-5 and TRBJ2-3; D uncertain. CDR3 length equals 14 residues. The V gene lost 4 bases and the J gene lost 2 bases, with 10 bases spanning the gap. The germline V gene has CDR1 MNHEY and CDR2 SVGAGI. The CDR3 loop is CASSFRWHTDTQYF. The CDR3 DNA reads TGTGCCAGCAGTTTCAGGTGGCACACAGATACGCAGTATTTT.

The rearrangement joins TRBV5-1 to TRBJ2-3, with a tentative D call TRBD1 (6 bases). The CDR3 totals 16 residues. Germline V gene lookup returns CDR1 SGHRS and CDR2 YFSETQ. V lost 1 base to trimming and J lost 0 bases, with 12 bases between them. The CDR3 bases are TGCGCCAGCAGCTTGTTGCCAGGGGCAAGCACAGATACGCAGTATTTT. Protein product: CASSLLPGASTDTQYF.

Many counts were recorded for this clone. J is TRBJ2-1 and V is TRBV21-1. TRBV21-1 has pseudogene status. CDR3 length: 16 residues. The CDR3 DNA is TGTGCCAGCAGCAAAGGTCCAGGACCATCCTACAATGAGCAGTTCTTC. As protein: CASSKGPGPSYNEQFF.

The CDR3 here is CASSDSKAGADTQYF. DNA for the CDR3: TGTGCCAGCAGTGACTCTAAAGCGGGAGCAGATACGCAGTATTTT. The chain joins TRBV6-4 to TRBJ2-3, with 8 nucleotides matching TRBD2. The CDR3 is 15 amino acids. Trimming took 0 bases from V and 4 from J; bases not matched to a gene: 3. Germline V gene data show CDR1 as MRHNA and CDR2 as SNTAGT.